This entry features one TCR beta chain sequence. The CDR3 spans 15 residues. Germline CDR1 MDHEN, CDR2 SYDVKM. Trimming took off 5 bases at V and 8 bases at J, with 21 bases between the two ends. The data derive from a study of radiation and T cells in renal cell carcinoma. Time point described: blood 4 weeks post-SBRT, at nephrectomy. This sample's treatment: 15 Gy SBRT to primary tumor, nephrectomy 4 weeks later. The tumor was a clear cell renal cell carcinoma. The data were produced by immunoSEQ multiplex PCR, yet TCRdb's version contains in-frame clones alone and is incomplete. Found here are 150,000 or so clones, around 90% of them singletons; the top ten hold roughly 12%.

The material sequenced was blood, taken from a patient whose treatment included radiotherapy and nephrectomy. The TCR comes from a woman aged 45-65 years with renal cell carcinoma. The rearrangement uses TRBV28 and TRBJ1-2; perhaps TRBD1 as D (5 bases). For the CDR3, the DNA is TGTGCCAGCAGTCCGGGAGTCGGAAGGGGTCGCGGCTACACCTTC. It specifies CASSPGVGRGRGYTF.